This T cell receptor beta chain was identified during a study of tumor-infiltrating lymphocytes in primary liver carcinoma. Whole-study findings and limits: Whereas tumor region pairs overlapped more, tumor-adjacent and tumor-blood pairs overlapped less. Roughly 7-25% of top clones, and no more, occurred in all five tumor regions.

The germline CDR1 and CDR2 sequences are MNHNS and SASEGT. The CDR3 is 12 amino acids. Trimming pared 4 bases from V and 10 bases from J, leaving 11 bases between. In this sample, this clonotype turned up many times. Its antigen is as yet unknown. The researchers produced TCR beta cDNA from 400 to 650 ng total RNA with a constant-region primer. The TCR beta library was amplified through three nested multiplex PCR rounds in a modified ARM-PCR procedure. PCR rounds one and two used TRBV1-TRBV30 forward primers with a C-beta reverse primer for around 11 cycles each. In TCRdb, the multiplex PCR reads were re-called with MiXCR into one record per CDR3 protein. The sample shows 150,000 to 200,000 distinct CDR3 sequences, around four fifths of them seen only once. The approximately 20-31 mg bulk tissue piece was not sorted before simultaneous RNA and DNA extraction. By surgical resection, the patients were treated for their primary liver carcinoma. Patients carried chronic HBV infection without prior treatment.

The sample consisted of tumor tissue from primary liver carcinoma. The chain carries TRBV6-1 and TRBJ2-1; D could derive from TRBD1 or TRBD2 (6 bases each). This clonotype originated in a middle-aged man with primary liver carcinoma and hepatitis B virus infection. In DNA, the CDR3 is TGTGCCAGCAGTGTGTGGGGGGCCGAGCAGTTCTTC. Translation gives CASSVWGAEQFF.